One and the same sample provided the 20 T cell receptor beta chains below, sequenced in a study of stem cell transplantation in POMP-related autoinflammatory disease. Only in-frame clones appear in the TCRdb table, and some are missing; sequencing was by immunoSEQ multiplex PCR. Found here are tens of thousands of clones, approximately 91% of them singletons; the top ten hold 0.5% to 0.75%. The sample here was CD4+ T cells from PBMCs, taken after stem cell transplantation. Every receptor here comes from a human patient with POMP-related autoinflammation and immune dysregulation (PRAID). T cells may partly derive from the graft donor.

The chain combines TRBV28 with TRBJ2-7, with 10 bases matching TRBD2. This CDR3 is built from 12 residues. Germline CDR1 is MDHEN and CDR2 is SYDVKM. The CDR3 DNA sequence: TGTGCAGCGGGACTAGCGCCCTACGAGCAGTACTTC. Encoded protein: CAAGLAPYEQYF.

The J gene is TRBJ2-7, the V gene TRBV19, with a weak D call TRBD1 (5 bases). This CDR3 contains 13 residues. The germline gives CDR1 LNHDA, CDR2 SQIVND (reference sequence). Trimming stripped 6 bases from V and 2 bases from J, with 11 bases between. Here the CDR3 DNA reads TGTGCCAGTAGCGACAGTTACACCTACGAGCAGTACGTC. Translation: CASSDSYTYEQYV.

The V gene is TRBV28, the J gene TRBJ2-5; 7 bases fit TRBD2. The V gene end was trimmed by 5 bases and the J gene end by 5 bases; junction bases not matched to a gene: 11. This CDR3 is built from 15 residues. Germline-derived CDR1 and CDR2 are MDHEN and SYDVKM. The CDR3 DNA is TGTGCCAGCAGTCCCCGCCGGGGGGTCGGCGAGACCCAGTACTTC. Amino acids: CASSPRRGVGETQYF.

The J gene is TRBJ1-2, the V gene TRBV5-1; 7 bases map to TRBD1. Trimming cost V 0 bases and J 3 bases; bases outside gene matches: 5. This CDR3 is 15 amino acids long. Germline V gene sequence: CDR1 SGHRS, CDR2 YFSETQ. CDR3 protein: CASSLGWDSHYGYTF. Here the CDR3 DNA reads TGCGCCAGCAGCTTGGGGTGGGACAGTCACTATGGCTACACCTTC.

V gene TRBV4-1 combines with J gene TRBJ2-1; D tentatively fits TRBD1 or TRBD2 (5 bases each). The length of the CDR3 is 16 residues. CDR1 and CDR2 (germline): MGHRA, YSYEKL. Trimming pared 5 bases from V and 7 bases from J, leaving 21 bases between. CDR3 amino acids: CASSTYSGTRVNEQFF. The CDR3 nucleotides read TGCGCCAGCAGCACTTATTCCGGGACGAGGGTTAATGAGCAGTTCTTC.

The chain employs TRBV7-9 and TRBJ1-1, with TRBD1 as a possible D gene (5 bases). Germline V lookup: CDR1 SEHNR, CDR2 FQNEAQ (reference sequence). The CDR3 runs to 16 residues. V was trimmed by 1 base and J by 3 bases, leaving 15 bases between them. The CDR3 DNA reads as TGTGCCAGCAGCTTAGGGTCAGGGAGATGGTACACTGAAGCTTTCTTT. It is translated as CASSLGSGRWYTEAFF.

This sequence joins TRBV7-3 and TRBJ1-1; TRBD1 matches 8 bases. This CDR3 has 16 residues. CDR1 is SGHTA and CDR2 is FQGTGA in the germline V gene. V trimming: 4 bases; J trimming: 1 base; junction bases outside the gene matches: 8. The CDR3 loop reads CASSSHGQGTNTEAFF. Here the CDR3 DNA reads TGTGCCAGCAGCTCACATGGACAGGGCACGAACACTGAAGCTTTCTTT. The entire variable domain, with the rest obtained from reference TRBV7-3 and TRBJ1-1, is as follows: GAGVSQTPSNKVTEKGKYVELRCDPISGHTALYWYRQSLGQGPEFLIYFQGTGAADDSGLPNDRFFAVRPEGSVSTLKIQRTERGDSAVYLCASSSHGQGTNTEAFFGQGTRLTVV.

This clone was detected once. The chain links TRBV11-3 to TRBJ1-5; a possible D gene is TRBD1 (6 bases). The CDR3 is made up of 20 amino acids. Germline CDR1 and CDR2: SGHNT and YENEEA. V was shortened by 1 base and J by 0 bases, with 22 bases between the two germline ends. Here the CDR3 reads CASSLGRGGAGGYSNQPQHF. CDR3 coding DNA: TGTGCCAGCAGCTTAGGTAGAGGGGGAGCTGGGGGGTATAGCAATCAGCCCCAGCATTTT.

CDR3 region: CASSLGTRNNEQFF. The CDR3 DNA follows: TGCGCCAGCAGCTTGGGGACTAGAAACAATGAGCAGTTCTTC. The chain recombines TRBV5-1 with TRBJ2-1; the match to TRBD2 covers 7 bases. Trimming removed 0 bases from V and 5 bases from J; junction bases left unmatched: 2. The CDR3 loop spans 14 amino acids. Germline values: CDR1 SGHRS, CDR2 YFSETQ. Full variable domain (missing parts from reference TRBV5-1 and TRBJ2-1): KAGVTQTPRYLIKTRGQQVTLSCSPISGHRSVSWYQQTPGQGLQFLFEYFSETQRNKGNFPGRFSGRQFSNSRSEMNVSTLELGDSALYLCASSLGTRNNEQFFGPGTRLTVL.

For the CDR3, the DNA is TGTGCCAGCAGCCTAGGGGTTCTAGGAGTGAATGGCTACACCTTC. It codes for CASSLGVLGVNGYTF. The gene calls are TRBV28 and TRBJ1-2, with D perhaps matching TRBD1 (5 bases). This CDR3 is 15 amino acids long. The germline CDR1 and CDR2 sequences are MDHEN and SYDVKM. V was pared by 6 bases and J by 6 bases, with 20 bases between.

As for this clone: Other DNA sequences from this sample encode an identical CDR3 as well. This CDR3 is CASSVGTGDGYTF. CDR3 DNA sequence: TGTGCCAGCAGCGTAGGGACAGGGGATGGCTACACCTTC. The chain links TRBV9 to TRBJ1-2, with 9 bases aligning to TRBD1. This CDR3 has 13 residues. J was trimmed by 6 bases and V by 0 bases; bases with no gene match: 0. Germline loops: CDR1 SGDLS, CDR2 YYNGEE.

V is TRBV28 and J is TRBJ1-1; 11 bases map to TRBD1. This CDR3 is built from 17 residues. Germline V gene data show CDR1 as MDHEN and CDR2 as SYDVKM. The trim removed 2 bases at V and 5 bases at J, leaving 10 bases unmatched. The CDR3 spells CASSLGLGQGAQTEAFF. CDR3 bases: TGTGCCAGCAGTTTAGGGCTAGGACAGGGGGCACAGACTGAAGCTTTCTTT.

This clone was seen more than once but under ten times. The chain links TRBV4-1 to TRBJ1-2; 7 bases line up with TRBD1. The V gene end was trimmed by 5 bases and the J gene end by 5 bases; junction bases not matched to a gene: 8. The CDR3 consists of 14 residues. The germline gives CDR1 MGHRA, CDR2 YSYEKL. The CDR3 protein is CASSGTGTAYGYTF. CDR3 DNA sequence: TGCGCCAGCAGCGGTACGGGGACAGCTTATGGCTACACCTTC.

The V and J genes are TRBV7-9 and TRBJ1-6; no definite D call. Deletions cut 5 bases from V and 7 bases from J, with 15 bases between. The CDR3 loop spans 15 amino acids. CDR1 is SEHNR and CDR2 is FQNEAQ in the germline V gene (reference sequence). The CDR3 sequence is CASSPLSINNSPLHF. The CDR3 DNA reads TGTGCCAGCAGCCCCCTCTCCATAAACAATTCACCCCTCCACTTT.

The V and J genes are TRBV28 and TRBJ2-5; no reliable D call. Germline lookup yields CDR1 MDHEN and CDR2 SYDVKM. V gave up 2 bases and J gave up 2 bases, with 12 bases separating them. The CDR3 totals 15 residues. The DNA of the CDR3 is TGTGCCAGCAGTTTAAGTTCGGCAGCACAAGAGACCCAGTACTTC. It is translated as CASSLSSAAQETQYF.

The J gene is TRBJ1-1, the V gene TRBV28; no reliable D call. This CDR3 contains 14 residues. CDR1 and CDR2 from the germline V gene are MDHEN and SYDVKM. Trimming took 8 bases from V and 1 from J, leaving 14 bases between them. The DNA of the CDR3 is TGTGCCAGCGGCCGAAGGCGGGGGAACACTGAAGCTTTCTTT. Translated: CASGRRRGNTEAFF.

V is TRBV19 and J is TRBJ2-1; TRBD2 aligns across 12 bases. The V and J ends lost 4 bases and 6 bases, in that order; junction bases with no gene match: 7. CDR3 length: 16 residues. CDR1 is LNHDA, CDR2 SQIVND, per germline (reference sequence). The CDR3 nucleotides are TGTGCCAGTAGTACCTCAAGACTAGCGGGAGTCAATGAGCAGTTCTTC. It encodes CASSTSRLAGVNEQFF.

The V and J genes are TRBV27 and TRBJ1-4, with D uncertain. The V end lost 10 bases, the J end lost 2 bases, and 2 bases lay between the germline ends. CDR3 length equals 10 residues. Germline lookup yields CDR1 MNHEY and CDR2 SMNVEV (reference sequence). The CDR3 nucleotides are TGTGCCACCACTAATGAAAAACTGTTTTTT. It codes for CATTNEKLFF.

The chain uses TRBV5-4 and TRBJ2-7; no firm D call. Germline CDR1 is SGHNT and CDR2 is YYREEE (reference sequence). V lost 0 bases to trimming and J lost 2 bases, with 9 bases between them. There are 14 residues in the CDR3. CDR3 coding DNA: TGTGCCAGCAGCTTGGTTGGGCAGCCCTACGAGCAGTACTTC. Translated: CASSLVGQPYEQYF.

The chain is built from TRBV3-1 (or the pseudogene TRBV3-2) and TRBJ2-1; no clear D. The V end lost 3 bases, the J end lost 8 bases, and 11 bases lay between the germline ends. Germline V gene sequence: CDR1 LGHDT, CDR2 YNNKEL (reference sequence). This CDR3 spans 13 amino acids. CDR3: CASSHWGVHEQFF. The CDR3 DNA reads TGTGCCAGCAGCCATTGGGGTGTGCATGAGCAGTTCTTC.